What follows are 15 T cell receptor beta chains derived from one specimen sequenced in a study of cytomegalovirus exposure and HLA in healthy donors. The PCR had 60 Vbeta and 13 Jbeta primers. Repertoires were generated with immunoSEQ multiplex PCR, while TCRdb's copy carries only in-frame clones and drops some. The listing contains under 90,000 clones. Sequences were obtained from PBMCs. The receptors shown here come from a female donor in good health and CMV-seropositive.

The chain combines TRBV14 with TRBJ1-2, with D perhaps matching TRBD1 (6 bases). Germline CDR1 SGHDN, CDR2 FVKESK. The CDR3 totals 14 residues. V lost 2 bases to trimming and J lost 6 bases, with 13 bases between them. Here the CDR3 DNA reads TGTGCCAGCAGCCAATTTGGGGGCGCGGATGGCTACACCTTC. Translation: CASSQFGGADGYTF.

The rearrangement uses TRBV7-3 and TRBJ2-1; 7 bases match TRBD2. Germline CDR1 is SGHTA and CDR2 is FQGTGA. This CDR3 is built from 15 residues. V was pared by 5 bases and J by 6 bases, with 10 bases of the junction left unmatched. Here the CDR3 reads CASSLRAGLGNEQFF. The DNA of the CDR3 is TGTGCCAGCAGCCTTAGAGCGGGGCTGGGCAATGAGCAGTTCTTC.

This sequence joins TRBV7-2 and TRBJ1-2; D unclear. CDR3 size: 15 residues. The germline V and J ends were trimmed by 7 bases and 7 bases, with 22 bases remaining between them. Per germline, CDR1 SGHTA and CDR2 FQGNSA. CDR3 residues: CASTPLGNANVGYTF. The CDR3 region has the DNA TGTGCCAGCACGCCGTTGGGCAACGCAAACGTTGGCTACACCTTC.

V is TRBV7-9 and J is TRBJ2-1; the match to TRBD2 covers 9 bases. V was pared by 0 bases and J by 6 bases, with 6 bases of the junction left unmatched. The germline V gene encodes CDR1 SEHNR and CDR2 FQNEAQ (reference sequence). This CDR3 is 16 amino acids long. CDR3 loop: CASSLALSGRGNEQFF. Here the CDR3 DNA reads TGTGCCAGCAGCTTAGCGCTTAGCGGGAGAGGCAATGAGCAGTTCTTC. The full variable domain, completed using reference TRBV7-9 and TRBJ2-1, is DTGVSQNPRHKITKRGQNVTFRCDPISEHNRLYWYRQTLGQGPEFLTYFQNEAQLEKSRLLSDRFSAERPKGSFSTLEIQRTEQGDSAMYLCASSLALSGRGNEQFFGPGTRLTVL.

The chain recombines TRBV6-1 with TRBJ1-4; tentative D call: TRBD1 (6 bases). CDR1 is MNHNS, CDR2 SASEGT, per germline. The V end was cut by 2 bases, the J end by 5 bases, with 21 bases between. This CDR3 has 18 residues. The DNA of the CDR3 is TGTGCCAGCAGTGAATTAGGAAGCGCCGGGACAAGAAATGAAAAACTGTTTTTT. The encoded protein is CASSELGSAGTRNEKLFF.

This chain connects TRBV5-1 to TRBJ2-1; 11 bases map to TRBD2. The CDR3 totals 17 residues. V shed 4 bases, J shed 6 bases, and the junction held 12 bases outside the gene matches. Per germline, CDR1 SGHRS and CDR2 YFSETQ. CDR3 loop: CASSPDPASGRTNEQFF. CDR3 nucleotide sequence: TGCGCCAGCAGCCCGGACCCGGCTAGCGGGAGGACCAATGAGCAGTTCTTC.

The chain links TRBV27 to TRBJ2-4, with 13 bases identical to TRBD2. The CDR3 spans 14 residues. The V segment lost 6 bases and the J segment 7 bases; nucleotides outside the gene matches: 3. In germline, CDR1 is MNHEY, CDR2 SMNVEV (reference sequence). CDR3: CASRLAGGHNIQYF. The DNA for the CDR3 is TGTGCCAGCAGACTAGCGGGGGGGCATAACATTCAGTACTTC.

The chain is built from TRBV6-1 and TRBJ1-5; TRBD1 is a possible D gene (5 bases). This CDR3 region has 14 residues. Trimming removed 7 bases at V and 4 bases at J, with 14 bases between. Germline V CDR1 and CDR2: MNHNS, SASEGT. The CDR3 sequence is CASNRAGINQPQHF. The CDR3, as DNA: TGTGCCAGCAACCGGGCAGGGATAAATCAGCCCCAGCATTTT.

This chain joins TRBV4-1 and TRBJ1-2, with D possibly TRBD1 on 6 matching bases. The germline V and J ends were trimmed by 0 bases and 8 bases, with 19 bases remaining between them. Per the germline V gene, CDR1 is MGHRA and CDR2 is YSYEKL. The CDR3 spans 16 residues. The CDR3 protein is CASSQDLAGTPGGYTF. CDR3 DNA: TGCGCCAGCAGCCAAGATTTAGCTGGGACACCGGGCGGCTACACCTTC.

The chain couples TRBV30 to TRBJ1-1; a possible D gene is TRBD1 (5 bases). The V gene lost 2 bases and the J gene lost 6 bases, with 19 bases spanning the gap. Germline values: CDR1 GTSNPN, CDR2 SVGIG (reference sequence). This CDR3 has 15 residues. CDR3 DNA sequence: TGTGCCTGGAGTCCGCAGGGAATAAAGGGGCCTGAAGCTTTCTTT. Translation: CAWSPQGIKGPEAFF.

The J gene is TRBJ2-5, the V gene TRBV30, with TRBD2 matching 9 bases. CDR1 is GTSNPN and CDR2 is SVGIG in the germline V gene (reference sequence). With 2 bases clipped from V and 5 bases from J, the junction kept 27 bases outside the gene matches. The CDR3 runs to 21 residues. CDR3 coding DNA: TGTGCCTGGAGTACGCCTGGGGTTCCTGGGCTAGCGGGACTTAGAGGGGAGACCCAGTACTTC. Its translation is CAWSTPGVPGLAGLRGETQYF.

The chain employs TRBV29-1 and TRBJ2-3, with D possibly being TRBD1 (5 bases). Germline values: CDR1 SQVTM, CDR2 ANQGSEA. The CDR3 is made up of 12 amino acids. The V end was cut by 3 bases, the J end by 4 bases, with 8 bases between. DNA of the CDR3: TGCAGCGTTGAGGCAGGGCCAGATACGCAGTATTTT. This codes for CSVEAGPDTQYF.

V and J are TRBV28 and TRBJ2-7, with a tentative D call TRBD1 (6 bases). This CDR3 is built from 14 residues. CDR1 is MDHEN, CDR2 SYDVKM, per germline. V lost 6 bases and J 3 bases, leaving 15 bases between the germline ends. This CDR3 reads CASSRPQGRYEQYF. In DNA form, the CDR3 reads TGTGCCAGCAGCCGCCCCCAGGGGCGCTACGAGCAGTACTTC.

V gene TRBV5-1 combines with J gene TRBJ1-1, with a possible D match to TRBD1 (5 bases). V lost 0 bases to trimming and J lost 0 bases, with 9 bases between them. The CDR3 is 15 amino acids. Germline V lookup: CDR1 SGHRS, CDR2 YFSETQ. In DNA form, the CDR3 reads TGCGCCAGCAGCTTGGCCGCAGGGATGAACACTGAAGCTTTCTTT. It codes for CASSLAAGMNTEAFF.

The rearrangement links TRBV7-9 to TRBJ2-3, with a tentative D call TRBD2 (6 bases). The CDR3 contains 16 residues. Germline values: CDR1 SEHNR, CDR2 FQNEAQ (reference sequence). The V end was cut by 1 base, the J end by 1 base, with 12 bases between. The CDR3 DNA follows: TGTGCCAGCAGCTTAGTGGCTAGCGAAGGCACAGATACGCAGTATTTT. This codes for CASSLVASEGTDTQYF.